This TCR beta chain was retrieved from a study of blood T cells in healthy people across ages. CDR1 and CDR2 (germline): KGHSH, LQKENI. V lost 2 bases, J lost 2 bases, and 7 bases stayed unmatched. This CDR3 has 16 residues. A second PCR, run for about 7 to 12 cycles, used a sample-barcoded 5' primer plus a J-beta primer mix. TCRdb redid the calling of the 5' RACE reads with MiXCR, one entry per CDR3 protein. The top ten hold 5% to 7% of the sample, which has about 1.4 million distinct CDR3 sequences, 55% to 75% seen once. This rearrangement joins TRBV18 to TRBJ2-7; the match to TRBD2 covers 9 bases. Sequencing was performed on blood. This clonotype was sampled from a man between 18 and 29 years old in good health. CDR3 bases: TGTGCCAGCTCACCAATTAATAGCGGGAGCCCCTACGAGCAGTACTTC. Residues: CASSPINSGSPYEQYF. The variable domain in full, with the rest retrieved from reference TRBV18 and TRBJ2-7, is NAGVMQNPRHLVRRRGQEARLRCSPMKGHSHVYWYRQLPEEGLKFMVYLQKENIIDESGMPKERFSAEFPKEGPSILRIQQVVRGDSAAYFCASSPINSGSPYEQYFGPGTRLTVT.